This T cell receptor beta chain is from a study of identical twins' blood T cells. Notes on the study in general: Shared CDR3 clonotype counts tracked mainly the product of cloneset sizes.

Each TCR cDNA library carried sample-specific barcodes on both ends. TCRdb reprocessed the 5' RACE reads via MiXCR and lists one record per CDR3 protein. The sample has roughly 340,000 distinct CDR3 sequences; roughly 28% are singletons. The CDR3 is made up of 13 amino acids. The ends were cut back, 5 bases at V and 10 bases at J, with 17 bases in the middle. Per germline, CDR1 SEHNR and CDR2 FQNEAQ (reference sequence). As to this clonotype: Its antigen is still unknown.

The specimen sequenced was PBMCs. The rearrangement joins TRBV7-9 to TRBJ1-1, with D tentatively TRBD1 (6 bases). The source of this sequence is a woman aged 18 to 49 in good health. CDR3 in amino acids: CASSQPGAGRAFF. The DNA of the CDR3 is TGTGCCAGCAGCCAACCGGGGGCAGGGCGAGCTTTCTTT. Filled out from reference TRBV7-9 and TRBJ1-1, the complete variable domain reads DTGVSQNPRHKITKRGQNVTFRCDPISEHNRLYWYRQTLGQGPEFLTYFQNEAQLEKSRLLSDRFSAERPKGSFSTLEIQRTEQGDSAMYLCASSQPGAGRAFFGQGTRLTVV.